This is a list of T cell receptor beta chains from one sample in a study of naive and memory T cell subsets. TCRdb independently ran MiXCR on the UMI-ligation and nested PCR reads; one entry per CDR3 protein. Found here are about 21,000 distinct CDR3 sequences, approximately 9.9% of them singletons; the top ten hold 15% to 20%. The sequenced material came from central memory CD8+ T cells from blood. These receptors originate from a human donor in good health. Each CDR3 is given with its conserved first and last residue. D genes are given only for firm matches. Only some rows state a clone size, as once, few, many or a class for expanded clones.

j_call | d_call | clone_size | v_call | cdr3_aa | cdr3_nt
TRBJ2-7 | NA | few | TRBV27 | CASGYEQYF | TGTGCCAGCGGGTACGAGCAGTACTTC
TRBJ2-7 | NA | few | TRBV6-2/TRBV6-3 | CASSPRGREQYF | TGTGCCAGCAGTCCTCGGGGGCGCGAGCAGTACTTC
TRBJ2-2 | TRBD2 | many | TRBV27 | CASSSIYLAGRTGELFF | TGTGCCAGCAGTTCCATCTACTTAGCGGGAAGGACCGGGGAGCTGTTTTTT
TRBJ1-5 | NA | few | TRBV4-2 | CASSQGDLHQPQHF | TGTGCCAGCAGCCAAGGTGATCTTCATCAGCCCCAGCATTTT
TRBJ2-1 | NA | many | TRBV18 | CASSPQVDTYNEQFF | TGTGCCAGCTCACCGCAGGTCGACACCTACAATGAGCAGTTCTTC
TRBJ2-5 | TRBD2 | few | TRBV2 | CASSEGLAGSGETQYF | TGTGCCAGCAGTGAAGGACTAGCGGGATCAGGGGAGACCCAGTACTTC
TRBJ2-1 | TRBD2 | many | TRBV4-3 | CASSQDRYSGNYNEQFF | TGCGCCAGCAGCCAAGATCGGTACAGCGGGAATTACAATGAGCAGTTCTTC
TRBJ2-7 | TRBD2 | few | TRBV7-6 | CASSLLAGDTEYEQYF | TGTGCCAGCAGCTTACTAGCGGGAGACACGGAATACGAGCAGTACTTC
TRBJ1-5 | NA | NA | TRBV11-2 | CASSPSYNQPQHF | TGTGCCAGCAGCCCCTCATACAATCAGCCCCAGCATTTT
TRBJ1-1 | NA | few | TRBV12-3/TRBV12-4 | CASSLWWQIEAFF | TGTGCCAGCAGTTTATGGTGGCAGATTGAAGCTTTCTTT
TRBJ2-5 | TRBD2 | few | TRBV6-5 | CASSPGRGEETQYF | TGTGCCAGCAGCCCCGGCCGGGGGGAGGAGACCCAGTACTTC
TRBJ2-1 | TRBD2 | NA | TRBV5-6 | CASSLETSVIYNEQFF | TGTGCCAGCAGCTTGGAGACTAGCGTCATCTACAATGAGCAGTTCTTC
TRBJ2-4 | NA | many | TRBV20-1 | CSANDPTAGDKNIQYF | TGCAGTGCTAACGACCCGACGGCCGGAGACAAAAACATTCAGTACTTC
TRBJ2-7 | NA | NA | TRBV27 | CASSFQGGSTYEQYF | TGTGCCAGCAGTTTTCAAGGGGGTTCTACCTACGAGCAGTACTTC
TRBJ1-3 | NA | many | TRBV7-2 | CASSLVPQDTIYF | TGTGCCAGCAGCTTGGTACCCCAGGACACCATATATTTT
TRBJ1-1 | TRBD1 | NA | TRBV5-1 | CASSWDRMKNTEAFF | TGCGCCAGCAGCTGGGACAGGATGAAGAACACTGAAGCTTTCTTT
TRBJ2-7 | NA | few | TRBV30 | CAWRGPSRSYEQYF | TGTGCCTGGAGAGGACCGAGCAGGTCCTACGAGCAGTACTTC
TRBJ1-6 | TRBD1 | medium-sized | TRBV6-5 | CATPVEVTGVPPLHF | TGTGCCACCCCCGTAGAGGTCACAGGGGTCCCACCCCTCCACTTT
TRBJ1-4 | NA | NA | TRBV19 | CAISPGGSPNEKLFF | TGTGCCATCTCCCCGGGCGGCAGCCCTAATGAAAAACTGTTTTTT
TRBJ2-2 | NA | few | TRBV2 | CASSDGRVSPGELFF | TGTGCCAGCAGTGACGGCAGGGTGTCGCCCGGGGAGCTGTTTTTT
TRBJ1-4 | NA | many | TRBV6-1 | CASSESGVREKLFF | TGTGCCAGCAGTGAATCAGGGGTTCGGGAAAAACTGTTTTTT
TRBJ2-3 | NA | NA | TRBV20-1 | CSARDLLADTQYF | TGCAGTGCTAGAGATCTACTCGCAGATACGCAGTATTTT
TRBJ1-1 | NA | NA | TRBV12-3/TRBV12-4 | CASSLGTLATEASF | TGTGCCAGCAGTTTAGGGACCCTCGCTACTGAAGCTTCCTTT
TRBJ2-3 | NA | few | TRBV28 | CASMASGTDTQYF | TGTGCCAGCATGGCTAGCGGCACAGATACGCAGTATTTT
TRBJ2-7 | NA | NA | TRBV27 | CASNYEQYF | TGTGCCAGCAACTACGAGCAGTACTTC
TRBJ1-5 | NA | few | TRBV30 | CAWRRGNQPQHF | TGTGCCTGGAGGCGGGGGAATCAGCCCCAGCATTTT
TRBJ2-1 | TRBD2 | few | TRBV9 | CASSLWTSGANNEQFF | TGTGCCAGCAGCCTATGGACTAGCGGGGCTAACAATGAGCAGTTCTTC
TRBJ2-3 | TRBD2 | many | TRBV15 | CATSPGLAGSTDTQYF | TGTGCCACCAGTCCCGGACTAGCGGGATCTACAGATACGCAGTATTTT
TRBJ2-5 | NA | NA | TRBV19 | CASARTVGVETQYF | TGTGCCAGCGCCCGTACTGTAGGGGTGGAGACCCAGTACTTC
TRBJ2-7 | TRBD1 | many | TRBV7-9 | CASRGNRDRGTYEQYF | TGTGCCAGCAGAGGGAACCGGGACAGGGGGACCTACGAGCAGTACTTC
TRBJ2-4 | TRBD2 | few | TRBV7-9 | CASSSREVKNIQYF | TGTGCCAGCAGTTCCCGGGAGGTCAAAAACATTCAGTACTTC
TRBJ2-7 | NA | many | TRBV27 | CASSLSGTHYEQYF | TGTGCCAGCAGTTTATCAGGGACCCACTACGAGCAGTACTTC
TRBJ2-3 | TRBD1 | many | TRBV7-9 | CASSQTGGETDTQYF | TGTGCCAGCAGCCAAACAGGGGGCGAGACAGATACGCAGTATTTT
TRBJ2-7 | NA | few | TRBV9 | CASGLTGREQYF | TGTGCCAGCGGCCTGACAGGGAGGGAGCAGTACTTC
TRBJ2-1 | TRBD2 | NA | TRBV7-9 | CASSPSPGLGANEQFF | TGTGCCAGCAGCCCCTCCCCGGGACTAGGGGCCAATGAGCAGTTCTTC
TRBJ1-6 | NA | many | TRBV5-1 | CASSFRPRDNSPLHF | TGCGCCAGCAGCTTCCGACCCCGAGATAATTCACCCCTCCACTTT
TRBJ1-5 | NA | many | TRBV27 | CASSGSGSQPQHF | TGTGCCAGCAGTGGGTCAGGGAGTCAGCCCCAGCATTTT
TRBJ2-1 | NA | many | TRBV13 | CASSLGVRIQTFF | TGTGCCAGCAGCTTAGGCGTAAGGATTCAGACGTTCTTC
TRBJ2-3 | NA | many | TRBV20-1 | CSARNLDSSTDTQYF | TGCAGTGCCAGGAACCTGGACAGTAGCACAGATACGCAGTATTTT
TRBJ2-3 | NA | NA | TRBV5-6 | CASSPGRDTQYF | TGTGCCAGCAGCCCGGGGCGGGATACGCAGTATTTT
TRBJ1-2 | NA | many | TRBV27 | CASSLGSRGYGYTF | TGTGCCAGCAGTCTTGGTTCACGGGGCTATGGCTACACCTTC
TRBJ1-5 | TRBD1 | many | TRBV6-5 | CASSYYRGDDQPQHF | TGTGCCAGCAGTTACTACAGGGGCGACGATCAGCCCCAGCATTTT
TRBJ2-7 | TRBD2 | few | TRBV14 | CASSRTSGNYYEQYF | TGTGCCAGCAGTCGAACTAGCGGAAATTATTACGAGCAGTACTTC
TRBJ2-3 | NA | few | TRBV20-1 | CSARFVDTQYF | TGCAGTGCTAGATTTGTAGATACGCAGTATTTT
TRBJ1-1 | TRBD1 | NA | TRBV30 | CAWSRPGQGRFTTEAFF | TGTGCCTGGAGTAGGCCGGGACAGGGTAGGTTTACCACTGAAGCTTTCTTT
TRBJ2-7 | TRBD2 | many | TRBV6-6 | CASSYSTSGTVYEQYF | TGTGCCAGCAGTTACTCGACTAGCGGGACCGTCTACGAGCAGTACTTC
TRBJ2-3 | NA | NA | TRBV27 | CTSNKSRDLATDTQYF | TGCACCAGCAACAAAAGCAGGGACCTTGCCACAGATACGCAGTATTTT
TRBJ1-6 | NA | NA | TRBV5-5 | CASSPDQGRNSPLHF | TGTGCCAGCAGCCCGGATCAGGGGAGAAATTCACCCCTCCACTTT
TRBJ2-7 | NA | few | TRBV6-1 | CASSEEGGSSYEQYF | TGTGCCAGCAGTGAAGAGGGGGGGAGCTCCTACGAGCAGTACTTC
TRBJ2-2 | TRBD2 | medium-sized | TRBV3-1 | CASTPRAGAGGELFF | TGTGCCAGCACCCCCAGAGCGGGAGCGGGCGGGGAGCTGTTTTTT
TRBJ2-7 | TRBD2 | few | TRBV6-6 | CASSYELAGLGEQYF | TGTGCCAGCAGTTACGAACTAGCGGGATTGGGGGAGCAGTACTTC
TRBJ2-2 | TRBD2 | few | TRBV28 | CASSLSLAGDTGELFF | TGTGCCAGCAGTTTGTCTCTAGCGGGGGACACCGGGGAGCTGTTTTTT
TRBJ2-3 | NA | NA | TRBV11-2 | CASSLILIDTQYF | TGTGCCAGCAGCTTAATTCTCATAGATACGCAGTATTTT
TRBJ2-5 | TRBD1 | NA | TRBV13 | CASSSTGTGQETQYF | TGTGCCAGCAGCTCCACCGGGACAGGCCAAGAGACCCAGTACTTC
TRBJ1-2 | NA | few | TRBV27 | CASSLSESRTNYGYTF | TGTGCCAGCAGTTTATCTGAGTCCCGAACTAACTATGGCTACACCTTC
TRBJ1-2 | NA | many | TRBV7-3 | CASSLTANYGYTF | TGTGCCAGCAGCTTAACCGCTAACTATGGCTACACCTTC
TRBJ2-7 | TRBD2 | NA | TRBV20-1 | CSAALAGGTYEQYF | TGCAGTGCTGCACTAGCGGGAGGTACCTACGAGCAGTACTTC
TRBJ1-5 | TRBD1 | many | TRBV13 | CASSAARTGNQPQHF | TGTGCCAGCAGCGCCGCAAGGACAGGTAATCAGCCCCAGCATTTT
TRBJ1-1 | NA | few | TRBV9 | CASSVGQHTEAFF | TGTGCCAGCAGCGTAGGACAGCACACTGAAGCTTTCTTT